This TCR beta chain appears in the sequencing data of a study of neurological immune-mediated disorders. Findings and limits, study-wide: Patients with HTLV-1-associated myelopathy had the highest level of TCR clonal expansion, whereas patients with multiple sclerosis had the lowest level, falling beneath the level found in healthy controls.

This clonotype appeared many times. Its specificity is unknown. Every sequencing run produced over 160 million TCR-beta sequences that came from 15-18 subjects. TCRdb analysed the 5' RACE reads with MiXCR anew, one entry per CDR3 protein. Among around 15,000 distinct CDR3 sequences listed, 20% to 25% were seen once. Sequences were obtained from PBMCs. The TCR originated in a man aged 50 or older in good health.

CDR3 sequence (DNA): TGTGCCAGCAGCCCGTACCGGGTCCCGGGTGGAAACACCATATATTTT. The encoded protein is CASSPYRVPGGNTIYF. The chain carries TRBV3-1 and TRBJ1-3; D gene uncertain. V dropped 4 bases and J dropped 3 bases, with 16 bases sitting between them. Germline V gene sequence: CDR1 LGHDT, CDR2 YNNKEL (reference sequence). This CDR3 comprises 16 residues.